The entry below describes one T cell receptor beta chain. The sample originates from a study of blood T cell repertoires in COVID-19. Study information: Two consecutive negative NP/OP PCR tests, clearance, or resolved symptoms defined Cohort 3 recovery.

Germline CDR1 SGHRS, CDR2 YFSETQ. V dropped 4 bases and J dropped 5; count of bases not matched to a gene: 10. The CDR3 is 15 residues long. Under the authors' procedure: Reference gene primers were amplified, and this amplification served to estimate nucleated cell counts. The table came from immunoSEQ multiplex PCR; TCRdb's copy has only in-frame clones and leaves some out. The V and J calls and the clone size are those of that table, but D and trimming were determined from the DNA. There are a few hundred thousand clones in the sample; more than 75% occur only once, and about 2.1% lies in the top ten. Across 20 to 25 US areas, participants ranged in age from about 18 to 89 years. The study assigned cohorts using participant-reported clinical history.

This receptor was taken from a man aged 35 to 55 in a cohort exposed to, infected with or recovered from COVID-19 (not recorded which). The chain recombines TRBV5-1 with TRBJ2-3; 7 positions match TRBD2. Material for sequencing was PBMCs or T cells enriched from blood (not recorded which). This chain's CDR3 is CASSAAGESQDTQYF. As DNA, the CDR3 is TGCGCCAGCAGCGCGGCGGGAGAAAGTCAAGATACGCAGTATTTT.